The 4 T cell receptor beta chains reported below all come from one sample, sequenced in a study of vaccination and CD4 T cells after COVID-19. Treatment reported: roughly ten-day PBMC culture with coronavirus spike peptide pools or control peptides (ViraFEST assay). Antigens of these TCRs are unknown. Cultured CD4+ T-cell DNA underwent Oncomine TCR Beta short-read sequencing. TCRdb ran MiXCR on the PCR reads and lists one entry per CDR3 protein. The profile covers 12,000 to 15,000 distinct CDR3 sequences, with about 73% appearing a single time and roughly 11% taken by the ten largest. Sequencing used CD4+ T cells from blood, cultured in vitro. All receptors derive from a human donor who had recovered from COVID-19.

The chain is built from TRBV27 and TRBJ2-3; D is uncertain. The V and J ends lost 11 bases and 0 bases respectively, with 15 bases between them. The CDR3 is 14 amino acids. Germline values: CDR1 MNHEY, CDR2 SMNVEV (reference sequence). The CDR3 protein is CARPQTPSTDTQYF. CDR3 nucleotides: TGTGCCCGCCCACAAACCCCTAGCACAGATACGCAGTATTTT.

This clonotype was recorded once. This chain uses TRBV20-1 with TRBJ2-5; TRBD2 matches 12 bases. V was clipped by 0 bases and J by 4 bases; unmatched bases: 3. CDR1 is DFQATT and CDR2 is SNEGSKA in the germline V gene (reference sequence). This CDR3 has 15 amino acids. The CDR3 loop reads CSAREPGLAGETQYF. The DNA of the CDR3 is TGCAGTGCTAGAGAACCGGGACTAGCGGGAGAGACCCAGTACTTC.

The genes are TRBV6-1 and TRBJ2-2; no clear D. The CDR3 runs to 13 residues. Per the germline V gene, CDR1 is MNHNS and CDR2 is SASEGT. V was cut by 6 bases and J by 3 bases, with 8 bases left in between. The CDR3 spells CASSQLYTGELFF. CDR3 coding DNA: TGTGCCAGCAGCCAACTGTACACCGGGGAGCTGTTTTTT.

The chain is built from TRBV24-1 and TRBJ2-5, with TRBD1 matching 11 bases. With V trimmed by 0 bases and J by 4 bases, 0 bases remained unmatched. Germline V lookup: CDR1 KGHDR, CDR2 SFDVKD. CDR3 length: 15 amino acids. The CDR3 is CATSDLGTGGETQYF. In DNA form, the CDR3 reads TGTGCCACCAGTGATTTGGGGACAGGGGGAGAGACCCAGTACTTC.